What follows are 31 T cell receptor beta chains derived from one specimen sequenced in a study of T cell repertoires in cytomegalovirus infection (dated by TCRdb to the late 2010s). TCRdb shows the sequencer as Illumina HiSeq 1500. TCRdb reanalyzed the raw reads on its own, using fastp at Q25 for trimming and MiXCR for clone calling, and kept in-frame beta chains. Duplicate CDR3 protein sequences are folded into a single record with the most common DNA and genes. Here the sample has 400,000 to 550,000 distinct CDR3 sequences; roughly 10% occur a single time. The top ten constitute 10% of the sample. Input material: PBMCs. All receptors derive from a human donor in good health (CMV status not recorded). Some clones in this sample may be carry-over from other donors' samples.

The DNA for the CDR3 is TGTGCCAGCCGAGGGGTAAGGGGCTACACCTTC. Encoded protein: CASRGVRGYTF. The chain has TRBV3-1 and TRBJ1-2; tentatively, D is TRBD1 (5 bases). Trimming stripped 8 bases from V and 8 bases from J, with 12 bases between. The CDR3 contains 11 residues. In germline, CDR1 is LGHDT, CDR2 YNNKEL (reference sequence).

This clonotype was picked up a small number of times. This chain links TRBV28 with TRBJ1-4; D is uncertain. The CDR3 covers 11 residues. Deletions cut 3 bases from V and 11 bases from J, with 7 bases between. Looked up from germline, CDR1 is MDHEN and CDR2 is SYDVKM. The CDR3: CASSFPPKLFF. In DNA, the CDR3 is TGTGCCAGCAGTTTCCCCCCTAAACTGTTTTTT.

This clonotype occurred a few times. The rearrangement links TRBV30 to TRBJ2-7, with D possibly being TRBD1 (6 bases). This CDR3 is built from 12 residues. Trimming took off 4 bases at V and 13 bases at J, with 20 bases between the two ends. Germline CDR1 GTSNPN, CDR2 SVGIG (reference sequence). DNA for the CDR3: TGTGCCTGGAACACCGGGACATCTGACCCTTACTTC. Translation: CAWNTGTSDPYF. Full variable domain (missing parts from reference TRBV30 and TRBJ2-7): SQTIHQWPATLVQPVGSPLSLECTVEGTSNPNLYWYRQAAGRGLQLLFYSVGIGQISSEVPQNLSASRPQDRQFILSSKKLLLSDSGFYLCAWNTGTSDPYFGPGTRLTVT.

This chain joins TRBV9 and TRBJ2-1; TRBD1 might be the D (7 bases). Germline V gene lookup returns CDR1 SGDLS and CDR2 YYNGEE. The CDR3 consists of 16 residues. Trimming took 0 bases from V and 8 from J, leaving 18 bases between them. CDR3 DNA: TGTGCCAGCAGCGTAGGGTCCAGGGGGGAACTCGATGAGCAGTTCTTC. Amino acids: CASSVGSRGELDEQFF.

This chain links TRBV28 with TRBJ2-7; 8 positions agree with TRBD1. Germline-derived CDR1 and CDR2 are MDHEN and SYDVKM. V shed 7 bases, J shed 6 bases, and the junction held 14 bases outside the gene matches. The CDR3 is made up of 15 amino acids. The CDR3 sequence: CASTLGGRGPPEQYF. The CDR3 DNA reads TGTGCCAGCACCCTGGGGGGCAGGGGGCCCCCCGAGCAGTACTTC.

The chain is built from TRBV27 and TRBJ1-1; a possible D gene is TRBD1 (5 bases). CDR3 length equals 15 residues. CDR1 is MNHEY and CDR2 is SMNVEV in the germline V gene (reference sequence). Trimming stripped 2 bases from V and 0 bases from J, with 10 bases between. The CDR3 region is CASSLVGDMNTEAFF. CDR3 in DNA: TGTGCCAGCAGTTTAGTGGGGGATATGAACACTGAAGCTTTCTTT.

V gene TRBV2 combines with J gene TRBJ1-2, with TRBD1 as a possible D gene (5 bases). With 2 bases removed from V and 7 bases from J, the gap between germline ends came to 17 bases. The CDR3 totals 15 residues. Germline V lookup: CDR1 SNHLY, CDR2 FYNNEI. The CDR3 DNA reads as TGTGCCAGCAGTGAAATTCCGCAGGGAGGTAGTGGCTACACCTTC. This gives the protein CASSEIPQGGSGYTF.

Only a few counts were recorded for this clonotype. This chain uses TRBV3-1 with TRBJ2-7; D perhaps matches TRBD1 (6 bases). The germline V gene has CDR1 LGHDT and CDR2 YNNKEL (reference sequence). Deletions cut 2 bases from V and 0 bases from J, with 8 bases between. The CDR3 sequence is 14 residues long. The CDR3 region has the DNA TGTGCCAGCAGCCAAAGGACAGTCTCCTACGAGCAGTACTTC. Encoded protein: CASSQRTVSYEQYF.

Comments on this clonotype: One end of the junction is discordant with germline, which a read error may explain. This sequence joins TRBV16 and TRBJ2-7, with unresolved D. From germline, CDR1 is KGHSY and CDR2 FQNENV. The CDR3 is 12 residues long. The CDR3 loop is CASSQSRDTSCF. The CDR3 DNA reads TGTGCCAGCAGCCAATCAAGAGACACCTCGTGCTTC.

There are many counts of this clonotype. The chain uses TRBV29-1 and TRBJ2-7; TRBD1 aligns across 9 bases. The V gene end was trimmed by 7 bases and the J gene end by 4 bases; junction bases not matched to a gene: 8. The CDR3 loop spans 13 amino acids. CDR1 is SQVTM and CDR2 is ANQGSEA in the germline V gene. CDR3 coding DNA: TGCAGCGGGGGGGGGACAGGGATTTACGAGCAGTACTTC. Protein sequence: CSGGGTGIYEQYF.

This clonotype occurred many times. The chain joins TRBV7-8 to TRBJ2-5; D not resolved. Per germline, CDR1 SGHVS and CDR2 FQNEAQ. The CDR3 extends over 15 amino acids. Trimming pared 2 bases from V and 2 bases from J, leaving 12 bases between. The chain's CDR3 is CASSLLALIQETQYF. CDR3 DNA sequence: TGTGCCAGCAGCTTACTGGCTCTCATACAAGAGACCCAGTACTTC.

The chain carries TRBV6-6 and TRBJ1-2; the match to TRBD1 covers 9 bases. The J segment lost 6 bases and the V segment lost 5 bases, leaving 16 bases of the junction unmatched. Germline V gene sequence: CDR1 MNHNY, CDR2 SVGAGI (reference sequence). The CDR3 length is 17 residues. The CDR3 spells CASSRGTGRNELDGYTF. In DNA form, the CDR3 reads TGTGCCAGCAGTCGTGGGACAGGGAGGAACGAACTGGATGGCTACACCTTC.

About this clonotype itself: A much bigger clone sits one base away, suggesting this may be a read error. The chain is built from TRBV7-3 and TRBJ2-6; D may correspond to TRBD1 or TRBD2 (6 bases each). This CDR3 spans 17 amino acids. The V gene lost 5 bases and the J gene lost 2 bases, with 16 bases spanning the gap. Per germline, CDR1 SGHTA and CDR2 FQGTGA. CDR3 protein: CASSKEAGGPGANVLTF. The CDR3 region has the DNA TGTGCCAGCAGCAAGGAGGCTGGGGGGCCTGGGGCCAACGTCCTGACTTTC.

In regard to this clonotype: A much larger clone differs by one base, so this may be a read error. Here the CDR3 reads CAIRAPGTGNIIYF. In DNA form, the CDR3 reads TGTGCCATCAGGGCCCCTGGGACTGGAAACATCATATATTTT. The chain uses TRBV10-3 and TRBJ1-3; TRBD1 might be the D (5 bases). This CDR3 is 14 amino acids long. The V gene's germline CDR1 is ENHRY and CDR2 SYGVKD.

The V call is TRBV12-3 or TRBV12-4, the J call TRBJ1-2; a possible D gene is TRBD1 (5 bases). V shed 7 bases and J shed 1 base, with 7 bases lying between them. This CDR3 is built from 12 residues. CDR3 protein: CASTGLNYGYTF. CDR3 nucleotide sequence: TGTGCCAGCACGGGGCTTAACTATGGCTACACCTTC.

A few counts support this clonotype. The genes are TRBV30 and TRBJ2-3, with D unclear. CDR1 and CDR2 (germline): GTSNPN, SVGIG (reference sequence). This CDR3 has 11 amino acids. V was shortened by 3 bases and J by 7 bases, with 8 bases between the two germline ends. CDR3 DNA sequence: TGTGCCTGGAGCCTACGGCATACGCAGTATTTT. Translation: CAWSLRHTQYF.

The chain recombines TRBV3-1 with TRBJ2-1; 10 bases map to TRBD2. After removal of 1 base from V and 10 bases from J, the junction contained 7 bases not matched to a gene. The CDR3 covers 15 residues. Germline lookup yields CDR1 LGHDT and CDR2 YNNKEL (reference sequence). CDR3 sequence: CASSQGLAGGLEQFF. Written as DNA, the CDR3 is TGTGCCAGCAGCCAAGGACTAGCGGGTGGGTTAGAGCAGTTCTTC.

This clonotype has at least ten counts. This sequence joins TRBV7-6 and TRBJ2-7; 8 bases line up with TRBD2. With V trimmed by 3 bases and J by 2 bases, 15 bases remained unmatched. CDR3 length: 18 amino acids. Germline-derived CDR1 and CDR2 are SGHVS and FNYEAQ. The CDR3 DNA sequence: TGTGCCAGCAGCTTCGGAACTAGCGGACACTTATTAACCTACGAGCAGTACTTC. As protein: CASSFGTSGHLLTYEQYF.

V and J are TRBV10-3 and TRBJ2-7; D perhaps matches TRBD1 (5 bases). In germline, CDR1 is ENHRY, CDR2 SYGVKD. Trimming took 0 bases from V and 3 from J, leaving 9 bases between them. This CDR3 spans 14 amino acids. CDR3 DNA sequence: TGTGCCATCAGTGAGTCGGGGCAGGTCTACGAGCAGTACTTC. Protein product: CAISESGQVYEQYF.

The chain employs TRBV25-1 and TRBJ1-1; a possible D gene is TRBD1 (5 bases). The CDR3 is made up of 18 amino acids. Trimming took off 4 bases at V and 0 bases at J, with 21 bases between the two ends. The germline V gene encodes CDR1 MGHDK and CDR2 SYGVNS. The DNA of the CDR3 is TGTGCCAGCAGTGCCAGGGACCAGAAGACCCTATTGAACACTGAAGCTTTCTTT. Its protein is CASSARDQKTLLNTEAFF.

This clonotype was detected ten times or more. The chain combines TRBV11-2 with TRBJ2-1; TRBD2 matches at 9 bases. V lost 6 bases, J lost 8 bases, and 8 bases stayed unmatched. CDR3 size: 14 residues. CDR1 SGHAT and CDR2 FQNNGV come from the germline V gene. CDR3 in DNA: TGTGCCAGCAGGCGGGCGGGAGGGCGTGATGAGCAGTTCTTC. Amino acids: CASRRAGGRDEQFF. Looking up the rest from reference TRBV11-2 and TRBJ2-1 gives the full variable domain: EAGVAQSPRYKIIEKRQSVAFWCNPISGHATLYWYQQILGQGPKLLIQFQNNGVVDDSQLPKDRFSAERLKGVDSTLKIQPAKLEDSAVYLCASRRAGGRDEQFFGPGTRLTVL.

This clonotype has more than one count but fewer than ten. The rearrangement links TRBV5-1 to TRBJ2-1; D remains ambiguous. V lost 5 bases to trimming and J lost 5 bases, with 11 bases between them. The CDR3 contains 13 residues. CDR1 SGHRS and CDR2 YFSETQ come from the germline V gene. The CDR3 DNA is TGCGCCAGCAGGATAGGCCTGGACAATGAGCAGTTCTTC. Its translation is CASRIGLDNEQFF.

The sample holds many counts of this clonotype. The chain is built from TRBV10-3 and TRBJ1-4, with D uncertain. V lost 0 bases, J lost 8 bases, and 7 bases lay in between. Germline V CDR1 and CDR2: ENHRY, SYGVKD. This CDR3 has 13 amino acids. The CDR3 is CAISESIGEKLFF. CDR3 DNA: TGTGCCATCAGTGAGTCGATAGGGGAAAAACTGTTTTTT.

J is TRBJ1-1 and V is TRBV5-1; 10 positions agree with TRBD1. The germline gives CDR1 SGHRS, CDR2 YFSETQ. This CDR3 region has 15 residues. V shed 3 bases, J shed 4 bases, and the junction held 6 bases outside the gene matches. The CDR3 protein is CASSYGTGEGTEAFF. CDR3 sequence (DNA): TGCGCCAGCAGCTACGGGACAGGGGAGGGCACTGAAGCTTTCTTT. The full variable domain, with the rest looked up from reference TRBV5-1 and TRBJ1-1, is KAGVTQTPRYLIKTRGQQVTLSCSPISGHRSVSWYQQTPGQGLQFLFEYFSETQRNKGNFPGRFSGRQFSNSRSEMNVSTLELGDSALYLCASSYGTGEGTEAFFGQGTRLTVV.

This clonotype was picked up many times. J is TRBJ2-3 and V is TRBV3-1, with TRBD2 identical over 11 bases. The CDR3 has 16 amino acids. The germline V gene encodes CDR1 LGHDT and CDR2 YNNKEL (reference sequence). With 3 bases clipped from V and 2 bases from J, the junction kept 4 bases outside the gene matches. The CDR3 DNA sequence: TGTGCCAGCAGCCAGGCGACTAGCGGGGACACAGATACGCAGTATTTT. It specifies CASSQATSGDTDTQYF.

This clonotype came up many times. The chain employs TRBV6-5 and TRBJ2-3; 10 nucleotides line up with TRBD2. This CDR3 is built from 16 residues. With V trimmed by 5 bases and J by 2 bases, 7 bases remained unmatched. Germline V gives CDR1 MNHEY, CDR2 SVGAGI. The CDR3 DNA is TGTGCCAGCAGTCGCAGCGGGGGGGCTTCCACAGATACGCAGTATTTT. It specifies CASSRSGGASTDTQYF.

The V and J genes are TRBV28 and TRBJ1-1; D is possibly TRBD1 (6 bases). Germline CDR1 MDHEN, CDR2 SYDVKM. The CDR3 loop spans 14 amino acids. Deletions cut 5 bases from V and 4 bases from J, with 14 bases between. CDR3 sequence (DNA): TGTGCCAGCAGTCGAGGGGGTTTGGGCACTGAAGCTTTCTTT. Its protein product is CASSRGGLGTEAFF. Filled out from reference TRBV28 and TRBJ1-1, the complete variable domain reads DVKVTQSSRYLVKRTGEKVFLECVQDMDHENMFWYRQDPGLGLRLIYFSYDVKMKEKGDIPEGYSVSREKKERFSLILESASTNQTSMYLCASSRGGLGTEAFFGQGTRLTVV.

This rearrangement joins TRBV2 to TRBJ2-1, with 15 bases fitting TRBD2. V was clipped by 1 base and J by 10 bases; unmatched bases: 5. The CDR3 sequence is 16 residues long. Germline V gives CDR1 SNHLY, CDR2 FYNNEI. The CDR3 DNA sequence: TGTGCCAGCAGTGAAGAGGGACTAGCGGGAGGCCTCGAGCAGTTCTTC. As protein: CASSEEGLAGGLEQFF. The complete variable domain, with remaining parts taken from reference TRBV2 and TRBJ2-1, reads EPEVTQTPSHQVTQMGQEVILRCVPISNHLYFYWYRQILGQKVEFLVSFYNNEISEKSEIFDDQFSVERPDGSNFTLKIRSTKLEDSAMYFCASSEEGLAGGLEQFFGPGTRLTVL.

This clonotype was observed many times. The chain's CDR3 is CATSRVRGLGNQPQHF. The CDR3 nucleotides read TGTGCCACCAGCAGAGTCAGGGGGCTGGGCAATCAGCCCCAGCATTTT. This chain joins TRBV15 and TRBJ1-5; 8 positions agree with TRBD1. V trimming: 1 base; J trimming: 2 bases; junction bases outside the gene matches: 4. CDR1 and CDR2 from the germline V gene are LNHNV and YYDKDF (reference sequence). This CDR3 contains 16 residues.

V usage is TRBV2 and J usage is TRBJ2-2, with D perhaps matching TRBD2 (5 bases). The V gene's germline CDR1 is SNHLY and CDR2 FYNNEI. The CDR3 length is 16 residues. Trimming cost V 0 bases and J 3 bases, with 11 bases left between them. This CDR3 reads CASSEAPSWDTGELFF. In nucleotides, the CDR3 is TGTGCCAGCAGTGAAGCGCCTAGCTGGGACACCGGGGAGCTGTTTTTT.

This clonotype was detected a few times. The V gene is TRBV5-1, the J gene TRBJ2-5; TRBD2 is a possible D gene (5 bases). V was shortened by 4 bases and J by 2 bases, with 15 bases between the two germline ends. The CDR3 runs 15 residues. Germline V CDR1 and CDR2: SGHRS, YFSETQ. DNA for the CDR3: TGCGCCAGCAGCGTAGGAAGAGGGCCACAAGAGACCCAGTACTTC. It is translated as CASSVGRGPQETQYF.